The source of this T cell receptor (beta chain) is a study of T cell responses to AZD1222 COVID-19 vaccine. Repertoires were generated with immunoSEQ multiplex PCR, while TCRdb's copy carries only in-frame clones and drops some. The profile shows about 140,000 clones, 90% to 95% of them singletons. Deletions cut 1 base from V and 4 bases from J, with 5 bases between. Germline V gives CDR1 SGHAT, CDR2 FQNNGV. The CDR3 consists of 13 residues. The source material was peripheral blood, sampled on day 0 of MenACWY control vaccination. The chain uses TRBV11-2 and TRBJ1-5; D is undetermined. The sequence derives from an adult in good health. CDR3 coding DNA: TGTGCCAGCAGCTTAGGGAGAAATCAGCCCCAGCATTTT. It translates to CASSLGRNQPQHF.